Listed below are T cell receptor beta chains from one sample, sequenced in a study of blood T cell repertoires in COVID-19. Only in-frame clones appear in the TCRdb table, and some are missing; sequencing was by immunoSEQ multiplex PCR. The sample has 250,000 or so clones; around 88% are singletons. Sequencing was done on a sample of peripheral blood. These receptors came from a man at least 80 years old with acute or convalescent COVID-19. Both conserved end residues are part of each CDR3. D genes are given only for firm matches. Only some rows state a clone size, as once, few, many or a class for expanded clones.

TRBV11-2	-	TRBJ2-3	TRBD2	CASSLGLAESNTQYF	TGTGCCAGCAGCTTAGGACTAGCGGAAAGTAATACGCAGTATTTT
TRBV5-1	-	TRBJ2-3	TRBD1	CASTPRTGPTDTQYF	TGCGCCAGCACCCCTAGGACAGGGCCCACAGATACGCAGTATTTT
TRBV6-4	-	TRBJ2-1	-	CASSHRLGRGSYNEQFF	TGTGCCAGCAGCCACCGACTAGGTAGGGGCTCCTACAATGAGCAGTTCTTC
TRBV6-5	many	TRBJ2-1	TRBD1	CASTGTGLNEQFF	TGTGCCAGCACAGGGACAGGATTAAATGAGCAGTTCTTC
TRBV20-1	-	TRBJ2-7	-	CSARAYYEQYF	TGCAGTGCTAGGGCATACTACGAGCAGTACTTC
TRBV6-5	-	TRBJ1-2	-	CASSYSLGVYYGYTF	TGTGCCAGCAGTTACTCCCTCGGGGTATACTATGGCTACACCTTC
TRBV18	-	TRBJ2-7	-	CASSPELSYEQYF	TGTGCCAGCTCACCAGAACTGTCCTACGAGCAGTACTTC
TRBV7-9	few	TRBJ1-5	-	CASSLGARSNQPQHF	TGTGCCAGCAGCCTGGGGGCTCGGAGCAATCAGCCCCAGCATTTT
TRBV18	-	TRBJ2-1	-	CASSPGQGEQFF	TGTGCCAGCTCACCGGGGCAGGGTGAGCAGTTCTTC
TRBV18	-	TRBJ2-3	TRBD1	CASSQDRGSDTQYF	TGTGCCAGCTCACAAGACAGGGGTTCAGATACGCAGTATTTT
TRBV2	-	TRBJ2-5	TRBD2	CASRTLAGGAETQYF	TGTGCCAGCAGGACCTTAGCGGGTGGGGCTGAGACCCAGTACTTC
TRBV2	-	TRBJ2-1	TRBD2	CASSEARTSGRDNEQFF	TGTGCCAGCAGTGAAGCGCGGACTAGCGGGAGGGACAATGAGCAGTTCTTC
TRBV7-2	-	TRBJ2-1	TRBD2	CASSPLAGGGNEQFF	TGTGCCAGCAGCCCACTAGCGGGAGGAGGCAATGAGCAGTTCTTC
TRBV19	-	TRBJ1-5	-	CASSIDSVSSNQPQHF	TGTGCCAGTAGTATCGACAGCGTTTCTAGCAATCAGCCCCAGCATTTT
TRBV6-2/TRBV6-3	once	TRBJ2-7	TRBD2	CASSPTTSGRTYEQYF	TGTGCCAGCAGCCCTACCACTAGCGGGAGGACCTACGAGCAGTACTTC
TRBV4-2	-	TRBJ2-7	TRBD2	CASSPTSGGATEYEQYF	TGTGCCAGCAGCCCAACTAGCGGGGGGGCCACGGAATACGAGCAGTACTTC
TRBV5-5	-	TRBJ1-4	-	CASSLVLDTVGKLFF	TGTGCCAGCAGCTTGGTACTCGACACTGTTGGAAAACTGTTTTTT
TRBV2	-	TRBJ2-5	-	CASSGQMIQETQYF	TGTGCCAGCAGTGGGCAGATGATCCAAGAGACCCAGTACTTC
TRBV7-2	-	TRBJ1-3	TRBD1	CASSSDRGRGNTIYF	TGTGCCAGCAGTTCGGACAGGGGGAGGGGAAACACCATATATTTT
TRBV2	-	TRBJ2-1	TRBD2	CASTLSGGDYNEQFF	TGTGCCAGCACCCTCAGCGGGGGGGACTACAATGAGCAGTTCTTC
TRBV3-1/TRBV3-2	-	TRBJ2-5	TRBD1	CASSPLDRGPQETQYF	TGTGCCAGCAGCCCACTTGACAGGGGGCCACAAGAGACCCAGTACTTC
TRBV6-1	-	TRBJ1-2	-	CASSEGVGSSLYGYTF	TGTGCCAGCAGTGAAGGGGTCGGGTCCTCTCTCTATGGCTACACCTTC